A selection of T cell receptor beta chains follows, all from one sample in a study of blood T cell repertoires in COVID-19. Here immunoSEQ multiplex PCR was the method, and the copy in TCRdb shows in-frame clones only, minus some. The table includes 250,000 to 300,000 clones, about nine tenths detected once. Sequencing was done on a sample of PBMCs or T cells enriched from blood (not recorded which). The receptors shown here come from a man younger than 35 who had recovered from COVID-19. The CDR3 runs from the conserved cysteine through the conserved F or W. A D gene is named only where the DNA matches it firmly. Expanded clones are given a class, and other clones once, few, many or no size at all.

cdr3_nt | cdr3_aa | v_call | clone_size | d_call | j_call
TGTGCCAGCAGTTTACCTAGCGGGGGGGCCTCGGTTGGTGAGCAGTTCTTC | CASSLPSGGASVGEQFF | TRBV27 | - | TRBD2 | TRBJ2-1
TGTGCCAGCAGGACCATCCTCCAGGGGGATCCTGGCTACACCTTC | CASRTILQGDPGYTF | TRBV2 | - | TRBD1 | TRBJ1-2
TGTGCCTCCACACGGACAGTCAACACTGAAGCTTTCTTT | CASTRTVNTEAFF | TRBV30 | - | - | TRBJ1-1
TGTGCCAGCAGCCCCCCGGGGGGTTGGGGGGAGCTGTTTTTT | CASSPPGGWGELFF | TRBV7-3 | - | TRBD2 | TRBJ2-2
TGCAGCGTCGCGAACTTGGGACTCTATGGCTACACCTTC | CSVANLGLYGYTF | TRBV29-1 | - | - | TRBJ1-2
TGTGCCAGCAGCTTAGACCGGAGCCTCTATGGCTACACCTTC | CASSLDRSLYGYTF | TRBV7-9 | - | - | TRBJ1-2
TGTGCCTCTACAGGGGTGGCTGGAAACACCATATATTTT | CASTGVAGNTIYF | TRBV30 | few | TRBD1 | TRBJ1-3
TGTGCCAGCAGCTTAGGAGGCGGGGACTACGAGCAGTACTTC | CASSLGGGDYEQYF | TRBV11-2 | - | - | TRBJ2-7
TGTGCCAGCAGCTTAGAGGTCCCTCTAGGAGGGAATGGTGGCTACACCTTC | CASSLEVPLGGNGGYTF | TRBV7-8 | once | - | TRBJ1-2
TGTGCCAGCAGCCAAAAAAAGACTAGCGGGGAAGAGACCCAGTACTTC | CASSQKKTSGEETQYF | TRBV4-2 | - | TRBD2 | TRBJ2-5
TGTGCCAGCAGCCCCACAGGGACAAGCAATCAGCCCCAGCATTTT | CASSPTGTSNQPQHF | TRBV11-2 | once | - | TRBJ1-5
TGCAGCGCCCGGGACATCACCTACGAGCAGTACTTC | CSARDITYEQYF | TRBV29-1 | - | - | TRBJ2-7
TGCGCCAGCAGCTTGGATCCAGCGGGAGGCGGGGAGCTGTTTTTT | CASSLDPAGGGELFF | TRBV5-1 | - | TRBD2 | TRBJ2-2
TGTGCCAGCAGCTTGGTGGACAGGGCAGACACTGAAGCTTTCTTT | CASSLVDRADTEAFF | TRBV11-3 | - | TRBD1 | TRBJ1-1
TGTGCCAGCAGCCCCTGGACTAGCGGGAATGATGAGCAGTTCTTC | CASSPWTSGNDEQFF | TRBV6-5 | - | TRBD2 | TRBJ2-1
TGTGCCAGCAGTTTCAATGACAGGGTTTATGGCTACACCTTC | CASSFNDRVYGYTF | TRBV28 | - | TRBD1 | TRBJ1-2
TGTGCCAGTAGTATAAGTCTAACGGGCGAGCAGTACTTC | CASSISLTGEQYF | TRBV19 | - | - | TRBJ2-7
TGTGCCAGCAGTGCACAGGCCCGGACCACTGAAGCTTTCTTT | CASSAQARTTEAFF | TRBV2 | - | - | TRBJ1-1
TGTGCCAGCAGCGTAAGGACTTTCACAGATACGCAGTATTTT | CASSVRTFTDTQYF | TRBV9 | - | - | TRBJ2-3
- | CAWKKFFRARDQETQYF | TRBV30 | - | - | TRBJ2-5
TGTGCCAGCAGTACCTATCAGACCCAGTACTTC | CASSTYQTQYF | TRBV28 | - | - | TRBJ2-5
TGTGCCAGCAGCCAAGTAAGGACGGGGGGAGAAAAACTGTTTTTT | CASSQVRTGGEKLFF | TRBV4-2 | - | - | TRBJ1-4
TGTGCCAGCAGTGAAGGACAGGGCAATCAGCCCCAGCATTTT | CASSEGQGNQPQHF | TRBV6-1 | few | - | TRBJ1-5
TGTGCCAGCAGTCCTCGGGGGTATAACTATGGCTACACCTTC | CASSPRGYNYGYTF | TRBV25-1 | - | - | TRBJ1-2
TGTGCCAGCAGACTGGGGAGAACTAATGAAAAACTGTTTTTT | CASRLGRTNEKLFF | TRBV2 | - | - | TRBJ1-4
TGTGCCAGCAGCTCCCGGCCTGGGACTAGGGGGACCGGGGAGCTGTTTTTT | CASSSRPGTRGTGELFF | TRBV7-9 | - | TRBD2 | TRBJ2-2
TGTGCCTGGGTCGGACTAGTCGAAGAGACCCAGTACTTC | CAWVGLVEETQYF | TRBV30 | few | TRBD2 | TRBJ2-5
TGCGCCAGCAGTGACGGACGGGAGTTCTACGAGCAGTACTTC | CASSDGREFYEQYF | TRBV10-2 | - | - | TRBJ2-7
TGTGCCAGCTCACCGATGGGGGGGAAGGATGGCTACACCTTC | CASSPMGGKDGYTF | TRBV18 | once | - | TRBJ1-2